One sample yielded the 14 T cell receptor beta chains listed below, sequenced in a study of Ad26.COV2.S vaccination and SARS-CoV-2 variants (dated by TCRdb to the early 2020s). Library generation was performed with the immunoSEQ multiplex PCR assay. TCRdb took over this immuneACCESS table, retaining in-frame rearrangements with V and J assigned. Such tables are incomplete; in checked studies, under half of the missing clones stem from an unresolved V gene, and the remainder is unexplained. The sample yields around 320,000 clones; 85% were counted once. 2% to 2.5% of the sample is taken by the ten largest. According to the study, the label for this sample's treatment or condition signals: approximately 18 received Ad26.COV2.S at low or high dose, single or two shots; 5 received placebo; per-sample allocation not given. For vaccine and placebo recipients, repertoires were sequenced using samples collected on day 63 after the first injection.

Material: peripheral blood, obtained in a trial of Ad26.COV2.S vaccine versus placebo. These receptors were taken from a person aged 18-65 years who received the Ad26.COV2.S COVID-19 vaccine or a placebo.

The CDR3 reads CASSYTPGDGAFF. CDR3 nucleotides: TGTGCCAGCAGTTACACTCCAGGGGACGGGGCTTTCTTT. The chain uses TRBV6-5 and TRBJ1-1, with D maybe TRBD1 (6 bases). Germline V lookup: CDR1 MNHEY, CDR2 SVGAGI. Between the trimmed V and J ends, which lost 2 bases and 11 bases, there was a span of 15 bases. The CDR3 length is 13 residues.

The sample holds one count of this clone. The chain has TRBV19 and TRBJ2-3; 9 bases map to TRBD1. CDR3 length equals 15 residues. Per germline, CDR1 LNHDA and CDR2 SQIVND (reference sequence). V lost 6 bases and J lost 5; bases outside the gene matches: 9. This CDR3 is CASRPGQGWRDTQYF. CDR3 nucleotide sequence: TGTGCCAGTAGACCTGGACAGGGGTGGCGAGATACGCAGTATTTT.

The chain joins TRBV7-2 to TRBJ1-2; tentative D call: TRBD1 (5 bases). The CDR3 is 13 amino acids. Trimming removed 5 bases at V and 13 bases at J, with 20 bases between. The V gene's germline CDR1 is SGHTA and CDR2 FQGNSA. The chain's CDR3 is CASSPGLHRYSTF. The CDR3 DNA is TGTGCCAGCAGCCCGGGACTGCATCGCTATTCCACCTTC.

The chain links TRBV4-1 to TRBJ1-2; D unresolved. The CDR3 runs to 15 residues. V was pared by 0 bases and J by 0 bases, with 8 bases between. Germline assignment: CDR1 MGHRA and CDR2 YSYEKL. This CDR3 reads CASSQDGSPNYGYTF. The CDR3 bases are TGCGCCAGCAGCCAAGATGGGAGTCCTAACTATGGCTACACCTTC.

J is TRBJ2-7 and V is TRBV28; 10 bases line up with TRBD1. Germline loops: CDR1 MDHEN, CDR2 SYDVKM. The length of the CDR3 is 15 residues. V was pared by 8 bases and J by 3 bases, with 10 bases of the junction left unmatched. CDR3 nucleotide sequence: TGTGCCAGCTCGAGGGCCGGGACAGGGGTCTACGAGCAGTACTTC. This codes for CASSRAGTGVYEQYF.

The CDR3 sequence is CASSLGPGQYYGYTF. CDR3 sequence (DNA): TGTGCCAGCAGCTTGGGGCCGGGACAGTACTATGGCTACACCTTC. The chain carries TRBV7-3 and TRBJ1-2; TRBD1 matches at 7 bases. The germline V gene encodes CDR1 SGHTA and CDR2 FQGTGA. V lost 3 bases, J lost 3 bases, and 7 bases stayed unmatched. This CDR3 is built from 15 residues. The full variable domain, in which reference TRBV7-3 and TRBJ1-2 provide the parts outside the CDR3, is GAGVSQTPSNKVTEKGKYVELRCDPISGHTALYWYRQSLGQGPEFLIYFQGTGAADDSGLPNDRFFAVRPEGSVSTLKIQRTERGDSAVYLCASSLGPGQYYGYTFGSGTRLTVV.

V gene TRBV19 combines with J gene TRBJ2-5; D gene unclear. Germline V CDR1 and CDR2: LNHDA, SQIVND (reference sequence). V lost 6 bases and J 0 bases, leaving 11 bases between the germline ends. CDR3 length: 14 residues. In nucleotides, the CDR3 is TGTGCCAGTAGCGGGTGGTACGACCAAGAGACCCAGTACTTC. It yields the protein CASSGWYDQETQYF.

Here the CDR3 reads CASSAYPTGREQYF. Written as DNA, the CDR3 is TGTGCCAGCAGCGCCTACCCGACAGGGAGGGAGCAGTACTTC. The rearrangement joins TRBV5-6 to TRBJ2-7, with D possibly being TRBD1 (7 bases). V lost 4 bases and J 7 bases, leaving 18 bases between the germline ends. The CDR3 covers 14 residues. The germline V gene encodes CDR1 SGHDT and CDR2 YYEEEE.

This rearrangement joins TRBV4-2 to TRBJ2-3, with D possibly TRBD2 on 5 matching bases. From germline, CDR1 is LGHNA and CDR2 YNFKEQ. Deletions cut 1 base from V and 6 bases from J, with 14 bases between. The length of the CDR3 is 15 residues. CDR3 loop: CASSQVRGIRDTQYF. The CDR3 DNA sequence: TGTGCCAGCAGCCAAGTTAGAGGGATTAGGGATACGCAGTATTTT.

This clone was counted a single time. This sequence joins TRBV5-1 and TRBJ1-6; no firm D call. The CDR3 contains 14 residues. V was shortened by 4 bases and J by 10 bases, with 15 bases between the two germline ends. Germline V gene lookup returns CDR1 SGHRS and CDR2 YFSETQ. The CDR3 is CASSADLSDSPLHF. DNA for the CDR3: TGCGCCAGCAGCGCCGACTTATCCGACTCACCCCTCCACTTT.

The gene calls are TRBV3-1 (or the pseudogene TRBV3-2) and TRBJ2-1; D unresolved. V lost 4 bases and J 7 bases, leaving 14 bases between the germline ends. Per the germline V gene, CDR1 is LGHDT and CDR2 is YNNKEL (reference sequence). The CDR3 spans 14 residues. The CDR3 reads CASSPDPQRNEQFF. As DNA, the CDR3 is TGTGCCAGCAGCCCGGACCCTCAAAGGAATGAGCAGTTCTTC.

The chain is built from TRBV11-3 and TRBJ1-5; D is ambiguous. The CDR3 length is 13 residues. Trimming took off 5 bases at V and 0 bases at J, with 5 bases between the two ends. From germline, CDR1 is SGHNT and CDR2 YENEEA. The CDR3 DNA sequence: TGTGCCAGCAGCGTCTATAGCAATCAGCCCCAGCATTTT. This codes for CASSVYSNQPQHF.

The count of this clone is one. The CDR3 bases are TGTGCCAGTGAAGCGACAGTAGATAATTCACCCCTCCACTTT. Residues: CASEATVDNSPLHF. The chain is built from TRBV19 and TRBJ1-6; D perhaps matches TRBD1 (5 bases). The CDR3 runs 14 residues. V was trimmed by 8 bases and J by 5 bases, leaving 13 bases between them. The germline CDR1 and CDR2 sequences are LNHDA and SQIVND (reference sequence).

This chain joins TRBV19 and TRBJ1-5; D may be TRBD1 (5 bases). The CDR3 contains 15 residues. Trimming left V 7 bases short and J 7 bases short, with 20 bases between. Germline CDR1 is LNHDA and CDR2 is SQIVND (reference sequence). The CDR3 DNA reads as TGTGCCAGTACCAATGGGCGGGGGTGGCGGCAGCCCCAGCATTTT. Protein sequence: CASTNGRGWRQPQHF.